This passage covers 31 T cell receptor beta chains from one sample sequenced in a study of beta chain features in type 1 diabetes. General study findings and limits: When Type 1 diabetes patients were examined, their TCRB CDR3s proved moderately but significantly shorter in all four CD4+ subsets.

All of the isolated RNA was reverse transcribed, so expressed TCRB transcripts were sequenced. Method: immunoSEQ multiplex PCR; TCRdb's copy keeps in-frame clones and lacks some. Of about 230,000 clones in the sample, 16% were seen once. These receptors have no identified antigens. The sample comprised naive CD4+ T cells from blood. All receptors derive from a man younger than 40 with type 1 diabetes.

This clone was observed a few times. The chain employs TRBV5-1 and TRBJ2-5, with 11 nucleotides matching TRBD2. Losses at the gene ends were 0 bases for V and 4 bases for J; bases not matched to a gene: 5. Looked up from germline, CDR1 is SGHRS and CDR2 is YFSETQ. The CDR3 has 16 residues. The CDR3 DNA is TGCGCCAGCAGCTTGGGGGATCTAGCGGGAGGAGAGACCCAGTACTTC. Amino acid sequence: CASSLGDLAGGETQYF. The full variable domain, completed using reference TRBV5-1 and TRBJ2-5, is KAGVTQTPRYLIKTRGQQVTLSCSPISGHRSVSWYQQTPGQGLQFLFEYFSETQRNKGNFPGRFSGRQFSNSRSEMNVSTLELGDSALYLCASSLGDLAGGETQYFGPGTRLLVL.

This clone was seen a few times. V is TRBV9 and J is TRBJ2-5, with a tentative D call TRBD2 (6 bases). CDR3 size: 15 residues. CDR1 SGDLS and CDR2 YYNGEE come from the germline V gene. The V gene lost 0 bases and the J gene lost 3 bases, with 12 bases spanning the gap. CDR3 nucleotide sequence: TGTGCCAGCAGCGTAGGATCGAGGGAGGAAGAGACCCAGTACTTC. It encodes CASSVGSREEETQYF. Variable domain in full (rest from reference TRBV9 and TRBJ2-5): DSGVTQTPKHLITATGQRVTLRCSPRSGDLSVYWYQQSLDQGLQFLIQYYNGEERAKGNILERFSAQQFPDLHSELNLSSLELGDSALYFCASSVGSREEETQYFGPGTRLLVL.

This clone occurred a few times. The chain combines TRBV7-8 with TRBJ2-3; 7 bases agree with TRBD1. The CDR3 sequence is 15 residues long. Per the germline V gene, CDR1 is SGHVS and CDR2 is FQNEAQ. V lost 5 bases, J lost 7 bases, and 12 bases stayed unmatched. The CDR3 nucleotides are TGTGCCAGCAGCACAGGGGCGGGTCCCAGGAATACGCAGTATTTT. This translates into CASSTGAGPRNTQYF.

This clone was counted only a few times. The chain is built from TRBV4-2 and TRBJ1-4; D gene uncertain. The CDR3 extends over 15 amino acids. The germline V gene encodes CDR1 LGHNA and CDR2 YNFKEQ. Trimming shortened V by 1 base and J by 0 bases, and 6 bases separated the two germline ends. Here the CDR3 reads CASSQGGTTNEKLFF. The CDR3 nucleotides are TGTGCCAGCAGCCAAGGTGGCACAACTAATGAAAAACTGTTTTTT.

This clone was picked up a small number of times. The J gene is TRBJ2-5, the V gene TRBV7-2; 11 bases line up with TRBD1. This CDR3 is built from 15 residues. With V trimmed by 5 bases and J by 5 bases, 7 bases remained unmatched. CDR1 and CDR2 from the germline V gene are SGHTA and FQGNSA. This CDR3 reads CASSAGQGAGETQYF. For the CDR3, the DNA is TGTGCCAGCAGCGCCGGACAGGGGGCAGGGGAGACCCAGTACTTC. The variable domain in full, completed from reference TRBV7-2 and TRBJ2-5, reads GAGVSQSPSNKVTEKGKDVELRCDPISGHTALYWYRQSLGQGLEFLIYFQGNSAPDKSGLPSDRFSAERTGGSVSTLTIQRTQQEDSAVYLCASSAGQGAGETQYFGPGTRLLVL.

This rearrangement joins TRBV7-9 to TRBJ2-2; no definite D call. CDR3 size: 13 residues. Per germline, CDR1 SEHNR and CDR2 FQNEAQ (reference sequence). With 8 bases removed from V and 0 bases from J, the gap between germline ends came to 7 bases. The CDR3 loop is CASSRANTGELFF. CDR3 nucleotides: TGTGCCAGCTCACGAGCGAACACCGGGGAGCTGTTTTTT.

This clone was counted only a few times. The chain links TRBV5-4 to TRBJ2-1; D gene unclear. CDR1 and CDR2 (germline): SGHNT, YYREEE (reference sequence). The CDR3 is made up of 15 amino acids. Deletions cut 0 bases from V and 10 bases from J, with 17 bases between. The CDR3 loop reads CASSLAISDPTEQFF. The CDR3 DNA is TGTGCCAGCAGCTTGGCCATATCCGACCCCACAGAGCAGTTCTTC. Supplemented by reference TRBV5-4 and TRBJ2-1, the full variable domain reads ETGVTQSPTHLIKTRGQQVTLRCSSQSGHNTVSWYQQALGQGPQFIFQYYREEENGRGNFPPRFSGLQFPNYSSELNVNALELDDSALYLCASSLAISDPTEQFFGPGTRLTVL.

The chain is built from TRBV5-8 and TRBJ2-5, with 8 bases matching TRBD1. Germline V gene lookup returns CDR1 SGHTS and CDR2 YDEGEE. The V gene end was trimmed by 1 base and the J gene end by 1 base; junction bases not matched to a gene: 9. CDR3 length equals 17 residues. The CDR3 region has the DNA TGTGCCAGCAGCTTGTCCAGGGGGCCTATTTCCCAAGAGACCCAGTACTTC. This gives the protein CASSLSRGPISQETQYF.

Turning to this clone: One end of the junction is discordant with germline, which a read error may explain. This rearrangement joins TRBV2 to TRBJ2-1; possibly TRBD1 or TRBD2 for D (5 bases each). The germline CDR1 and CDR2 sequences are SNHLY and FYNNEI. The CDR3 contains 11 residues. Here the CDR3 DNA reads TGTGCCAGCGGGGAAGACGGCCGGGGCCTCTTC. Translation gives CASGEDGRGLF.

The V call is TRBV29-1, the J call TRBJ2-5, with D possibly matching TRBD1 (6 bases). This CDR3 is built from 12 residues. Trimming took off 2 bases at V and 7 bases at J, with 11 bases between the two ends. The germline gives CDR1 SQVTM, CDR2 ANQGSEA. DNA for the CDR3: TGCAGCGTTGAAAGGGGGAAAGGGACCCAGTACTTC. This encodes CSVERGKGTQYF.

A few counts support this clone. The gene calls are TRBV7-2 and TRBJ2-3; D remains unclear. This CDR3 comprises 15 residues. From germline, CDR1 is SGHTA and CDR2 FQGNSA. V was trimmed by 1 base and J by 4 bases, leaving 12 bases between them. The CDR3: CASSLDGREPDTQYF. As DNA, the CDR3 is TGTGCCAGCAGCTTAGACGGGCGCGAGCCAGATACGCAGTATTTT.

This clone was counted ten times or more. This chain links TRBV29-1 with TRBJ2-1; D is possibly TRBD1 or TRBD2 (5 bases each). V was shortened by 4 bases and J by 10 bases, with 11 bases between the two germline ends. Germline V gene sequence: CDR1 SQVTM, CDR2 ANQGSEA. The CDR3 is 11 residues long. CDR3 nucleotides: TGCAGCGTTGGAGGGGCTTACGAGCAGTTCTTC. Amino acids: CSVGGAYEQFF.

This clone was counted between two and nine times. The chain is built from TRBV19 and TRBJ2-1; 7 bases fit TRBD2. The CDR3 sequence is 17 residues long. Trimming took 5 bases from V and 5 from J; bases not matched to a gene: 15. Looked up from germline, CDR1 is LNHDA and CDR2 is SQIVND (reference sequence). CDR3: CASSRLASGAKHNEQFF. CDR3 coding DNA: TGTGCCAGTAGTCGATTAGCTAGCGGCGCCAAGCACAATGAGCAGTTCTTC.

In its sample, this clone was seen a few times. V gene TRBV25-1 combines with J gene TRBJ2-4; D may be TRBD2 (5 bases). Trimming pared 4 bases from V and 6 bases from J, leaving 10 bases between. The CDR3 has 13 residues. Germline V gene data show CDR1 as MGHDK and CDR2 as SYGVNS. The CDR3 spells CASSGWRLNIQYF. The CDR3 bases are TGTGCCAGCAGTGGATGGAGGCTAAACATTCAGTACTTC.

This clone was counted a few times. V and J are TRBV28 and TRBJ2-1; D gene unclear. The length of the CDR3 is 16 residues. Germline V gene sequence: CDR1 MDHEN, CDR2 SYDVKM. Trimming removed 2 bases at V and 2 bases at J, with 13 bases between. The CDR3 DNA reads TGTGCCAGCAGTTTACATCAGGTCATAACCTACAATGAGCAGTTCTTC. It encodes CASSLHQVITYNEQFF.

In this sample, this clone turned up a few times. The chain is built from TRBV30 and TRBJ2-1, with 7 bases aligning to TRBD2. This CDR3 has 15 residues. The germline CDR1 and CDR2 sequences are GTSNPN and SVGIG (reference sequence). V lost 0 bases, J lost 7 bases, and 9 bases stayed unmatched. The CDR3 region has the DNA TGTGCCTGGAGTGTTTCCGGGACTATGGAGAATGAGCAGTTCTTC. This sequence encodes CAWSVSGTMENEQFF.

This clone was seen more than once but under ten times. The V and J genes are TRBV5-1 and TRBJ2-5; D ambiguous. Trimming stripped 0 bases from V and 2 bases from J, with 8 bases between. Germline CDR1 reads SGHRS; CDR2 reads YFSETQ. This CDR3 contains 14 residues. The CDR3, as DNA: TGCGCCAGCAGCTTGGCAACAAGTCAAGAGACCCAGTACTTC. It codes for CASSLATSQETQYF.

This clone has just a few counts. The chain employs TRBV2 and TRBJ2-5; TRBD1 matches at 8 bases. The length of the CDR3 is 14 residues. V shed 2 bases and J 5 bases; nucleotides not matched to a gene: 4. Per the germline V gene, CDR1 is SNHLY and CDR2 is FYNNEI. The CDR3 region has the DNA TGTGCCAGCAGTGAAATCGACAGGGGTGAGACCCAGTACTTC. The encoded protein is CASSEIDRGETQYF.

The CDR3 DNA reads as TGTGCCTGGGGTTCTGGACAAGAGACCCAGTACTTC. Amino acids: CAWGSGQETQYF. The chain couples TRBV30 to TRBJ2-5; D is undetermined. Trimming took 5 bases from V and 2 from J, leaving 9 bases between them. This CDR3 has 12 residues. Looked up from germline, CDR1 is GTSNPN and CDR2 is SVGIG (reference sequence). Full variable domain (remainder filled in from reference TRBV30 and TRBJ2-5): SQTIHQWPATLVQPVGSPLSLECTVEGTSNPNLYWYRQAAGRGLQLLFYSVGIGQISSEVPQNLSASRPQDRQFILSSKKLLLSDSGFYLCAWGSGQETQYFGPGTRLLVL.

The V gene is TRBV10-2, the J gene TRBJ2-5, with D uncertain. V gave up 0 bases and J gave up 7 bases, with 6 bases separating them. Germline CDR1 reads WSHSY; CDR2 reads SAAADI. CDR3 size: 12 residues. For the CDR3, the DNA is TGCGCCAGCAGTGAGTCGACTGGGACCCAGTACTTC. It encodes CASSESTGTQYF.

The rearrangement joins TRBV2 to TRBJ2-1, with 10 bases matching TRBD2. The CDR3 runs 14 residues. Germline V gene data show CDR1 as SNHLY and CDR2 as FYNNEI. V was pared by 7 bases and J by 4 bases, with 4 bases of the junction left unmatched. CDR3 region: CASITSGDYNEQFF. In DNA, the CDR3 is TGTGCCAGCATCACTAGCGGGGATTACAATGAGCAGTTCTTC.

The V call is TRBV6-1, the J call TRBJ2-5, with no clear D. Germline lookup yields CDR1 MNHNS and CDR2 SASEGT. Trimming removed 8 bases at V and 8 bases at J, with 12 bases between. The length of the CDR3 is 11 residues. The CDR3 here is CASASDITQYF. As DNA, the CDR3 is TGTGCCAGCGCATCAGACATCACCCAGTACTTC.

In its sample, this clone was seen a few times. The genes are TRBV30 and TRBJ2-1, with a tentative D call TRBD2 (6 bases). V gave up 1 base and J gave up 4 bases, with 8 bases separating them. CDR1 and CDR2 from the germline V gene are GTSNPN and SVGIG (reference sequence). The CDR3 covers 13 residues. This CDR3 is CAWSAGLYNEQFF. In DNA, the CDR3 is TGTGCCTGGAGTGCGGGACTTTACAATGAGCAGTTCTTC.

This clone was seen a handful of times. This rearrangement joins TRBV7-6 to TRBJ1-1; 7 positions match TRBD1. Per the germline V gene, CDR1 is SGHVS and CDR2 is FNYEAQ. V lost 4 bases to trimming and J lost 1 base; unmatched junction nucleotides: 3. This CDR3 has 14 residues. The CDR3 loop reads CASSSYRGNTEAFF. The CDR3 DNA reads as TGTGCCAGCAGCTCCTACAGGGGGAACACTGAAGCTTTCTTT.

This clone has only a few counts. This rearrangement joins TRBV29-1 to TRBJ2-7; a weak D match, TRBD1 (5 bases). Germline CDR1 reads SQVTM; CDR2 reads ANQGSEA. Trimming took 3 bases from V and 1 from J, leaving 13 bases between them. There are 14 residues in the CDR3. CDR3 region: CSVDFVRASYEQYF. The CDR3 DNA sequence: TGCAGCGTTGATTTTGTCAGGGCATCCTACGAGCAGTACTTC.

The V call is TRBV7-9, the J call TRBJ1-6; no firm D call. V gave up 5 bases and J gave up 7 bases, with 9 bases separating them. CDR3 length equals 13 residues. Germline CDR1 reads SEHNR; CDR2 reads FQNEAQ (reference sequence). This CDR3 is CASSGYQNSPLHF. Here the CDR3 DNA reads TGTGCCAGCAGCGGCTACCAAAATTCACCCCTCCACTTT.

The rearrangement joins TRBV4-1 to TRBJ2-7, with 10 bases aligning to TRBD2. The CDR3 extends over 14 amino acids. With V trimmed by 6 bases and J by 4 bases, 6 bases remained unmatched. Per the germline V gene, CDR1 is MGHRA and CDR2 is YSYEKL. The CDR3 loop reads CASRSSGRGYEQYF. For the CDR3, the DNA is TGCGCCAGCAGATCAAGCGGGAGGGGGTACGAGCAGTACTTC.

In the case of this clone: Other DNA sequences in the same sample also yield this CDR3. The chain is built from TRBV30 and TRBJ2-5, with 7 nucleotides matching TRBD1. CDR3 length: 11 amino acids. The V and J ends lost 4 bases and 4 bases, in that order; junction bases with no gene match: 0. Germline CDR1 GTSNPN, CDR2 SVGIG (reference sequence). The CDR3 region has the DNA TGTGCCTGGACAGGGGGAGAGACCCAGTACTTC. Protein sequence: CAWTGGETQYF.

The chain uses TRBV5-1 and TRBJ2-5; TRBD1 agrees at 7 bases. V shed 4 bases and J 4 bases; nucleotides not matched to a gene: 13. Germline assignment: CDR1 SGHRS and CDR2 YFSETQ. CDR3 length: 16 residues. CDR3 in DNA: TGCGCCAGCAGCCCCCCGACCAGGGACAGCGGAGAGACCCAGTACTTC. It encodes CASSPPTRDSGETQYF. Full variable domain (rest looked up from reference TRBV5-1 and TRBJ2-5): KAGVTQTPRYLIKTRGQQVTLSCSPISGHRSVSWYQQTPGQGLQFLFEYFSETQRNKGNFPGRFSGRQFSNSRSEMNVSTLELGDSALYLCASSPPTRDSGETQYFGPGTRLLVL.

The chain joins TRBV12-5 to TRBJ2-1, with D unresolved. The CDR3 extends over 11 amino acids. Germline-derived CDR1 and CDR2 are LGHNT and FRNRAP. Trimming shortened V by 6 bases and J by 8 bases, and 8 bases separated the two germline ends. The CDR3 nucleotides are TGTGCTAGTGGCCTGAGGCATGAGCAGTTCTTC. It specifies CASGLRHEQFF. Supplemented by reference TRBV12-5 and TRBJ2-1, the full variable domain reads DARVTQTPRHKVTEMGQEVTMRCQPILGHNTVFWYRQTMMQGLELLAYFRNRAPLDDSGMPKDRFSAEMPDATLATLKIQPSEPRDSAVYFCASGLRHEQFFGPGTRLTVL.

This clone was observed a handful of times. This chain links TRBV29-1 with TRBJ2-3; D is possibly TRBD2 (6 bases). CDR1 SQVTM and CDR2 ANQGSEA come from the germline V gene. V gave up 5 bases and J gave up 7 bases, with 22 bases separating them. This CDR3 has 15 amino acids. DNA for the CDR3: TGCAGCGTTCCACCGGGACTGGGAATTATCCATACGCAGTATTTT. This sequence encodes CSVPPGLGIIHTQYF.